This T cell receptor beta chain was recovered during a study of blood T cell repertoires in COVID-19. This CDR3 has 15 amino acids. Trimming at V came to 3 bases and at J to 3 bases, leaving 2 bases not matched to a gene. Germline V gene lookup returns CDR1 MNHEY and CDR2 SVGEGT. Sequenced by immunoSEQ multiplex PCR; TCRdb stores in-frame clones only, minus some. The sample carries approximately 260,000 clones, around nine tenths recorded once. Sequencing was done on a sample of peripheral blood. This chain uses TRBV6-2 or TRBV6-3 with TRBJ2-3; 11 bases agree with TRBD2. The receptor's source is a woman in her 40s who had recovered from COVID-19. CDR3 nucleotides: TGTGCCAGCAGTTATACTAGCGGGAGAACAGATACGCAGTATTTT. Translation gives CASSYTSGRTDTQYF.